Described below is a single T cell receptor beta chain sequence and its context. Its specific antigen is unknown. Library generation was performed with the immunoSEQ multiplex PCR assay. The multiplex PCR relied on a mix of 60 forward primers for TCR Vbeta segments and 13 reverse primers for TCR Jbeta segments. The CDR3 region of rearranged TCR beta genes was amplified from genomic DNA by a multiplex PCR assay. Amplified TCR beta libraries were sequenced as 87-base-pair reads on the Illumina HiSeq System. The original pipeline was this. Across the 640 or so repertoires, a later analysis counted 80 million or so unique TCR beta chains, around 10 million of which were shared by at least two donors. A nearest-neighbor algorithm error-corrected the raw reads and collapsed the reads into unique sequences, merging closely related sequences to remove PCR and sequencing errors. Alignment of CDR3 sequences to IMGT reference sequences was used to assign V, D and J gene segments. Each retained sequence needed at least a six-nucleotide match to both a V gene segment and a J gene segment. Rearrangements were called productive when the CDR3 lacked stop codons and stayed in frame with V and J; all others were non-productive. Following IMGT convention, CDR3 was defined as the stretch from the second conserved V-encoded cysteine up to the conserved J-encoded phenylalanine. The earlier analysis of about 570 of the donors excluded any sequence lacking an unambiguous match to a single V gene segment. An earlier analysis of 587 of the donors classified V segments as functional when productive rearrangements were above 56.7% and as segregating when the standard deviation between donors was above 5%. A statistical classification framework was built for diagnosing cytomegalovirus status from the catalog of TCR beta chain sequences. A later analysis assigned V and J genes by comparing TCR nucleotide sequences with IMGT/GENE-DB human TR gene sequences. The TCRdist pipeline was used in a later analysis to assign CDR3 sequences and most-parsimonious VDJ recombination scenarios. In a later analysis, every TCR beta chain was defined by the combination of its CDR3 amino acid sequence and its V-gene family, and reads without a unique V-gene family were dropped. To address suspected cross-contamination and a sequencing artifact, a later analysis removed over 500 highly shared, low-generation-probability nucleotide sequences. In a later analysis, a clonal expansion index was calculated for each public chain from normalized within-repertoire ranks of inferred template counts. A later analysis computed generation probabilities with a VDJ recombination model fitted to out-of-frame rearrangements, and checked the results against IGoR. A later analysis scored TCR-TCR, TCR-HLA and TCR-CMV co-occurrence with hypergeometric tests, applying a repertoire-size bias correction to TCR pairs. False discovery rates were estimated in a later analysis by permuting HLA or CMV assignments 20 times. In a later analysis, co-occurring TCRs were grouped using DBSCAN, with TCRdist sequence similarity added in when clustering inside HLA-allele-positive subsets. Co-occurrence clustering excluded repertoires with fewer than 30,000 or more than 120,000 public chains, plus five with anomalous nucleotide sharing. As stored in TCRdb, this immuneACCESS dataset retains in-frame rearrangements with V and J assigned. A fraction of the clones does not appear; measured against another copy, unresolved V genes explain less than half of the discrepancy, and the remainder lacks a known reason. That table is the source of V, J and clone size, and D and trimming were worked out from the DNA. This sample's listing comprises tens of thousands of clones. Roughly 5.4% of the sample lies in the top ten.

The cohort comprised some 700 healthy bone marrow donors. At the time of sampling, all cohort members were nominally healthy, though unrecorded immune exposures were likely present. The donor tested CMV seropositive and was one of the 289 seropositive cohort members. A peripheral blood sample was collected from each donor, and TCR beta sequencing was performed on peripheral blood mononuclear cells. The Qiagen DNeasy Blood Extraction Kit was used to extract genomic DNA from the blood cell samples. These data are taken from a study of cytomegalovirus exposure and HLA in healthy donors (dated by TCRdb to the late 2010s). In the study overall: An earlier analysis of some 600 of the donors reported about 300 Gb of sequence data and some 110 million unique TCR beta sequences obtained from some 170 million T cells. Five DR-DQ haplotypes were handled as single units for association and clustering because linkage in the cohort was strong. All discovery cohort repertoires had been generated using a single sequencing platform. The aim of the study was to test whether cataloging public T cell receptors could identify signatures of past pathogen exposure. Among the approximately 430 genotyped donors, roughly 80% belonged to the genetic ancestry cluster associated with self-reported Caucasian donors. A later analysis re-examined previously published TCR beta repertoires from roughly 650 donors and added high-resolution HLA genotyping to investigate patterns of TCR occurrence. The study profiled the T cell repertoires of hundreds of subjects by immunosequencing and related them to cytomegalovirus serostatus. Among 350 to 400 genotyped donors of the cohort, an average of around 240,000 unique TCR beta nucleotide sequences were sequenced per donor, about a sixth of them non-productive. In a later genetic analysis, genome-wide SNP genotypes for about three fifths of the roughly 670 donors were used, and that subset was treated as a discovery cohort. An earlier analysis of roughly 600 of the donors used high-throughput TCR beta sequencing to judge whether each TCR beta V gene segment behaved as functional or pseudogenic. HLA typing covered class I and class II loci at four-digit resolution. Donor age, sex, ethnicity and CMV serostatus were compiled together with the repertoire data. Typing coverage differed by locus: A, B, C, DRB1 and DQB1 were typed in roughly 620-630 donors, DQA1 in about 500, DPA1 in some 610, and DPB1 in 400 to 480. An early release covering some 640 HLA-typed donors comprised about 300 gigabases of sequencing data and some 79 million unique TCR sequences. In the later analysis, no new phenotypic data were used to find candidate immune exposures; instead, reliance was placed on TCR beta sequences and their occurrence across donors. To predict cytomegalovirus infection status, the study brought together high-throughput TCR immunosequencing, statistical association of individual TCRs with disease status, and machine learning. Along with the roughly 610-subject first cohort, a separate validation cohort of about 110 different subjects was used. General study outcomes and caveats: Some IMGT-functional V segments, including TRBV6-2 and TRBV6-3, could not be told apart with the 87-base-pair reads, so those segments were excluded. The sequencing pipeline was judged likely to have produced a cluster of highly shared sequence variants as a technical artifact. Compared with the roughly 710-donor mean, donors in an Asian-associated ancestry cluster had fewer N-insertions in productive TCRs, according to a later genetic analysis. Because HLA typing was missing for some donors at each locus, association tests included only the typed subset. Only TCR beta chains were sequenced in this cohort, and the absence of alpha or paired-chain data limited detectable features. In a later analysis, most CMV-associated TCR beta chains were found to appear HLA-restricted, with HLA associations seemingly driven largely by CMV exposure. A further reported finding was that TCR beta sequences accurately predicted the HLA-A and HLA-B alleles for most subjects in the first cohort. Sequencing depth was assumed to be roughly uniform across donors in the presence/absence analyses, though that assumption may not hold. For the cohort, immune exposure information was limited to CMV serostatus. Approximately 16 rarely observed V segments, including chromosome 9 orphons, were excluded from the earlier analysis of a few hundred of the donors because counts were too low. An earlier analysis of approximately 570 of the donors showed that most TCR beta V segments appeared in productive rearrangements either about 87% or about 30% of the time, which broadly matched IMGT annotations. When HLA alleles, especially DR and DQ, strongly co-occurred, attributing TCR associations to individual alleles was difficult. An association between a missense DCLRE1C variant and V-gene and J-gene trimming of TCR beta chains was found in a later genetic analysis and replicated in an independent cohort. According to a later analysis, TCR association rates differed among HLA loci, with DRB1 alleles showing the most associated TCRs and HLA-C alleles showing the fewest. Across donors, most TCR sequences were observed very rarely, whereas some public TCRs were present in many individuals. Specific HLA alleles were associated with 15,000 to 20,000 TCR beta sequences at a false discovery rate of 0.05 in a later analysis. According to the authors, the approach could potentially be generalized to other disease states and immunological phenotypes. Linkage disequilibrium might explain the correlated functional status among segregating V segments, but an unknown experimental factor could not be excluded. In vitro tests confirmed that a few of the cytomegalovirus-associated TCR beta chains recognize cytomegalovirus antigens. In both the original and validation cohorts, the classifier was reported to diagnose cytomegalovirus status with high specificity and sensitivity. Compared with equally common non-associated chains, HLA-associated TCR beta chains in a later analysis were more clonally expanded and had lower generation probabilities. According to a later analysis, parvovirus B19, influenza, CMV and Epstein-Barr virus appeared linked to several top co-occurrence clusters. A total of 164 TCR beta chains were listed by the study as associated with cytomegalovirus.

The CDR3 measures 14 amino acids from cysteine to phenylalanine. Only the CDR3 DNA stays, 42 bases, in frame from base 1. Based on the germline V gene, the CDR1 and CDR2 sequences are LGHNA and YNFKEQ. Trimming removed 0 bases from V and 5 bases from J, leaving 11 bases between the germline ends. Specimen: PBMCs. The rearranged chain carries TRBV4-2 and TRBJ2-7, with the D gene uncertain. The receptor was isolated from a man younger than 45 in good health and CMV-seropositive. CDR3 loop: CASSQEVVVDEQYF. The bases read TGTGCCAGCAGCCAAGAGGTAGTTGTCGACGAGCAGTACTTC.